This TCR beta chain was captured by sequencing in a study of CD4 T cells in relation to SARS-CoV-2 and coronaviruses. Germline V gives CDR1 LNHDA, CDR2 SQIVND (reference sequence). This CDR3 region has 13 residues. With 3 bases removed from V and 2 bases from J, the gap between germline ends came to 7 bases. This clone has just one count. Its target is not known. Sequencing was performed with immunoSEQ multiplex PCR; in TCRdb, only in-frame clones are kept and a portion is missing. The data contain 20,000 to 25,000 clones, 74% of them singletons. CD4+ T cells from unexposed donors were obtained before the COVID-19 pandemic (2011-2018). The cells were cultured for around ten days before CD4+ T cells were isolated.

This receptor was identified in a human donor in good health. V is TRBV19 and J is TRBJ1-2, with D possibly TRBD1 on 5 matching bases. Sequenced input: CD4+ T cells from PBMCs, cultured in vitro. CDR3 region: CASSMQGNYGYTF. The CDR3 DNA sequence: TGTGCCAGTAGTATGCAGGGAAACTATGGCTACACCTTC.